This TCR beta chain originates from a study of T cell responses to AZD1222 COVID-19 vaccine. Background on the study: The analysis combined second doses at about 4 or about 12 weeks.

This clone was detected a few times. CDR1 is SEHNR, CDR2 FQNEAQ, per germline (reference sequence). The V end lost 4 bases, the J end lost 6 bases, and 9 bases lay between the germline ends. The CDR3 totals 13 residues. Sequencing used immunoSEQ multiplex PCR; TCRdb keeps in-frame clones, though not all of them. The table lists about 150,000 clones, 90% of them singletons, with approximately 3% in the top ten. This receptor was taken from an adult in good health. The sample in question was peripheral blood, obtained on day 0 of AZD1222 vaccination. The chain carries TRBV7-9 and TRBJ2-2, with TRBD2 as a possible D gene (6 bases). Here the CDR3 reads CASSSRRAGELFF. The CDR3 bases are TGTGCCAGCAGCTCACGGAGGGCCGGGGAGCTGTTTTTT.